The 20 T cell receptor beta chains listed next were all sequenced from one sample in a study of beta chain features in type 1 diabetes. Study conclusions and caveats: In all four CD4+ subsets, TCRB CDR3 length was significantly, moderately reduced in type 1 diabetes.

No cognate antigen is known for these TCRs. Since all of the isolated RNA was reverse transcribed, expressed TCRB transcripts were what got sequenced. TCRdb keeps only in-frame clones here, not all; method: immunoSEQ multiplex PCR. Of more than 300,000 clones listed, 10% to 15% were seen once; the top ten hold 0.01%. The sample was naive CD4+ T cells from blood. These receptors were taken from a woman aged 18-29 years with type 1 diabetes.

This clone came up a few times. The J gene is TRBJ2-7, the V gene TRBV2; D perhaps matches TRBD2 (7 bases). Trimming removed 6 bases from V and 4 bases from J, with 13 bases in between. Germline values: CDR1 SNHLY, CDR2 FYNNEI. The CDR3 totals 13 residues. DNA of the CDR3: TGTGCCAGCAGGGGCGGGGGCAAGTACGAGCAGTACTTC. It yields the protein CASRGGGKYEQYF.

A few counts support this clone. The J gene is TRBJ1-4, the V gene TRBV30, with D unclear. V lost 4 bases and J lost 5, with 14 bases in between. CDR1 is GTSNPN, CDR2 SVGIG, per germline (reference sequence). There are 14 residues in the CDR3. This CDR3 reads CAWTPTRSNEKLFF. In DNA form, the CDR3 reads TGTGCCTGGACGCCCACAAGATCAAATGAAAAACTGTTTTTT. Looking up the rest from reference TRBV30 and TRBJ1-4 gives the full variable domain: SQTIHQWPATLVQPVGSPLSLECTVEGTSNPNLYWYRQAAGRGLQLLFYSVGIGQISSEVPQNLSASRPQDRQFILSSKKLLLSDSGFYLCAWTPTRSNEKLFFGSGTQLSVL.

In this sample, this clone turned up a few times. The chain uses TRBV5-1 and TRBJ1-2, with TRBD1 matching over 8 bases. The CDR3 is 15 amino acids. With 0 bases clipped from V and 6 bases from J, the junction kept 7 bases outside the gene matches. The germline CDR1 and CDR2 sequences are SGHRS and YFSETQ. CDR3 residues: CASSLGTGLRDGYTF. The CDR3 nucleotides read TGCGCCAGCAGCTTGGGGACAGGGCTTAGGGATGGCTACACCTTC.

The J gene is TRBJ1-2, the V gene TRBV30, with a weak D call TRBD1 (5 bases). The CDR3 is made up of 11 amino acids. The V end lost 3 bases, the J end lost 7 bases, and 9 bases lay between the germline ends. Germline-derived CDR1 and CDR2 are GTSNPN and SVGIG (reference sequence). The CDR3 nucleotides are TGTGCCTGGAGAGAGCAGGGTGGCTACACCTTC. Translating it yields CAWREQGGYTF.

Details on this clone: Distinct nucleotide sequences in the sample also encode this CDR3. This CDR3 reads CASSLAGTGELFF. CDR3 sequence (DNA): TGCGCCAGCAGCTTGGCGGGGACCGGGGAGCTGTTTTTT. The chain uses TRBV5-1 and TRBJ2-2, with D perhaps matching TRBD2 (5 bases). The length of the CDR3 is 13 residues. Germline loops: CDR1 SGHRS, CDR2 YFSETQ. V lost 0 bases, J lost 5 bases, and 5 bases lay in between.

This clone was observed a handful of times. The chain has TRBV11-2 and TRBJ2-4; TRBD1 might be the D (6 bases). Deletions cut 1 base from V and 11 bases from J, with 9 bases between. Per the germline V gene, CDR1 is SGHAT and CDR2 is FQNNGV. The CDR3 runs 12 residues. In DNA form, the CDR3 reads TGTGCCAGCAGCTTAGCAGGGGACGTTCAGTACTTC. Its protein is CASSLAGDVQYF.

This clone was seen a few times. V gene TRBV6-6 combines with J gene TRBJ2-5; D ambiguous. Trimming took 2 bases from V and 5 from J, leaving 9 bases between them. The CDR3 sequence is 13 residues long. The germline gives CDR1 MNHNY, CDR2 SVGAGI (reference sequence). CDR3 residues: CASSYDSGETQYF. DNA for the CDR3: TGTGCCAGCAGTTACGATTCCGGGGAGACCCAGTACTTC.

The chain links TRBV5-4 to TRBJ2-7; TRBD1 agrees at 8 bases. V lost 2 bases to trimming and J lost 0 bases; unmatched junction nucleotides: 4. Germline V lookup: CDR1 SGHNT, CDR2 YYREEE (reference sequence). This CDR3 has 15 residues. In DNA form, the CDR3 reads TGTGCCAGCAGCTTACAGGGGGTAAGCTCCTACGAGCAGTACTTC. The encoded protein is CASSLQGVSSYEQYF.

This clone was counted between two and nine times. V usage is TRBV18 and J usage is TRBJ1-1; weak D call: TRBD1 (5 bases). V was cut by 3 bases and J by 7 bases, with 6 bases left in between. The CDR3 contains 11 residues. CDR1 and CDR2 (germline): KGHSH, LQKENI. CDR3 nucleotides: TGTGCCAGCTCACCGGGGGGTGAAGCTTTCTTT. This sequence encodes CASSPGGEAFF.

The V call is TRBV28, the J call TRBJ2-7; 13 bases line up with TRBD2. From germline, CDR1 is MDHEN and CDR2 SYDVKM. The ends lost 7 bases at V and 4 bases at J; junction bases unmatched: 1. This CDR3 has 13 amino acids. The CDR3 DNA is TGTGCCAGCATGACTAGCGGGAGGTACGAGCAGTACTTC. It encodes CASMTSGRYEQYF.

This sequence joins TRBV5-1 and TRBJ1-6; 7 positions agree with TRBD1. The V and J ends lost 4 bases and 7 bases, in that order; junction bases with no gene match: 11. Germline CDR1 and CDR2: SGHRS and YFSETQ. The CDR3 totals 16 residues. CDR3 DNA sequence: TGCGCCAGCAGCGCCTCCCTCGGGACAGAGAATTCACCCCTCCACTTT. Its translation: CASSASLGTENSPLHF.

This clone has more than one count but fewer than ten. The CDR3 DNA follows: TGTGCCATCAAAAAGACAGACACTAACTATGGCTACACCTTC. Protein product: CAIKKTDTNYGYTF. The V and J genes are TRBV10-3 and TRBJ1-2, with D possibly being TRBD1 (5 bases). V lost 7 bases to trimming and J lost 0 bases, with 12 bases between them. Germline CDR1 ENHRY, CDR2 SYGVKD. The CDR3 consists of 14 residues.

The table lists this clone with a few counts. The CDR3, as DNA: TGCAGCGTTGGCAAGCTTTTGAACACTGAAGCTTTCTTT. Its protein product is CSVGKLLNTEAFF. The chain couples TRBV29-1 to TRBJ1-1; D unclear. In germline, CDR1 is SQVTM, CDR2 ANQGSEA. Trimming removed 4 bases from V and 0 bases from J, with 9 bases in between. This CDR3 is 13 amino acids long.

The rearrangement joins TRBV5-1 to TRBJ2-3; no clear D. Trimming removed 0 bases from V and 4 bases from J, with 9 bases in between. This CDR3 has 14 amino acids. CDR1 SGHRS and CDR2 YFSETQ come from the germline V gene. The CDR3 DNA reads TGCGCCAGCAGCTTGGCCGCGGCCGCAGATACGCAGTATTTT. Protein sequence: CASSLAAAADTQYF.

The V call is TRBV15, the J call TRBJ2-7; the match to TRBD1 covers 10 bases. Germline CDR1 and CDR2: LNHNV and YYDKDF (reference sequence). The trim removed 4 bases at V and 7 bases at J, leaving 7 bases unmatched. The CDR3 consists of 14 residues. CDR3 loop: CATSIDRGLREQYF. The CDR3, as DNA: TGTGCCACCAGCATTGACAGGGGGCTGAGGGAGCAGTACTTC.

The chain has TRBV7-2 and TRBJ2-7; 9 bases map to TRBD2. CDR1 SGHTA and CDR2 FQGNSA come from the germline V gene. V shed 5 bases and J 4 bases; nucleotides not matched to a gene: 3. This CDR3 contains 13 residues. This CDR3 reads CASSKLAGYEQYF. DNA for the CDR3: TGTGCCAGCAGCAAGCTAGCGGGGTACGAGCAGTACTTC.

This chain joins TRBV4-1 and TRBJ1-4; tentatively, D is TRBD1 (6 bases). The germline V and J ends were trimmed by 7 bases and 0 bases, with 18 bases remaining between them. CDR1 and CDR2 from the germline V gene are MGHRA and YSYEKL. The CDR3 has 17 residues. CDR3 protein: CASTQRDTLTTNEKLFF. The CDR3 DNA reads as TGCGCCAGCACCCAGAGGGACACCTTAACAACTAATGAAAAACTGTTTTTT.

V gene TRBV7-2 combines with J gene TRBJ2-5; 10 nucleotides line up with TRBD1. Trimming at V came to 3 bases and at J to 5 bases, leaving 9 bases not matched to a gene. CDR1 and CDR2 (germline): SGHTA, FQGNSA. The CDR3 covers 16 residues. CDR3 sequence (DNA): TGTGCCAGCAGCTTGCCCGGGACAGGGGTGCGGGAGACCCAGTACTTC. Its translation: CASSLPGTGVRETQYF. Full variable domain (remainder filled in from reference TRBV7-2 and TRBJ2-5): GAGVSQSPSNKVTEKGKDVELRCDPISGHTALYWYRQSLGQGLEFLIYFQGNSAPDKSGLPSDRFSAERTGGSVSTLTIQRTQQEDSAVYLCASSLPGTGVRETQYFGPGTRLLVL.

The gene calls are TRBV9 and TRBJ2-6; TRBD1 matches at 9 bases. This CDR3 region has 14 residues. V was pared by 4 bases and J by 11 bases, with 7 bases of the junction left unmatched. CDR1 is SGDLS, CDR2 YYNGEE, per germline. CDR3 loop: CASSPRTGEHVLTF. The CDR3 nucleotides are TGTGCCAGCAGCCCTCGGACAGGGGAACACGTCCTGACTTTC.

The rearrangement joins TRBV27 to TRBJ2-3, with D possibly TRBD1 on 6 matching bases. V lost 4 bases and J 2 bases, leaving 16 bases between the germline ends. The CDR3 has 16 residues. Germline V CDR1 and CDR2: MNHEY, SMNVEV (reference sequence). The CDR3 region is CASSSFTGLVTDTQYF. CDR3 nucleotides: TGTGCCAGCAGTTCCTTTACAGGGTTGGTCACAGATACGCAGTATTTT.